A single sample is the source of the 14 T cell receptor beta chains below, sequenced in a study of sequential checkpoint blockade in melanoma. Produced via immunoSEQ multiplex PCR; TCRdb's table is partial and in-frame only. The sample comprises around 21,000 clones, roughly four fifths of which are singletons, and about 51% rests with the top ten. The sample's treatment: randomized to nivolumab then ipilimumab (arm A) or the reverse (arm B). The source was CD8+ T cells sorted from blood (inferred from file names), collected from a patient given nivolumab and ipilimumab in sequence. The source is a human donor with melanoma.

The chain has TRBV9 and TRBJ2-7, with 7 bases identical to TRBD1. The junction had 8 bases not matched to a gene; V was cut back by 4 bases and J by 4 bases. The CDR3 is 14 amino acids. Germline loops: CDR1 SGDLS, CDR2 YYNGEE. Here the CDR3 reads CASSPLTGLYEQYF. CDR3 in DNA: TGTGCCAGCAGCCCCTTGACAGGGCTTTACGAGCAGTACTTC.

The chain links TRBV4-3 to TRBJ2-7, with 8 bases lining up with TRBD1. There are 16 residues in the CDR3. Germline V gene sequence: CDR1 LGHNA, CDR2 YSLEER. J gave up 6 bases and V 1 base, and 11 bases lay outside the gene matches. The CDR3 loop reads CASSQGFQGAIFEQYF. The DNA of the CDR3 is TGCGCCAGCAGCCAAGGTTTTCAGGGGGCTATTTTCGAGCAGTACTTC.

V usage is TRBV4-3 and J usage is TRBJ2-3; D perhaps matches TRBD1 (5 bases). The CDR3 has 14 residues. V was trimmed by 0 bases and J by 6 bases, leaving 10 bases between them. CDR1 LGHNA and CDR2 YSLEER come from the germline V gene. The CDR3 DNA reads as TGCGCCAGCAGCCAAGACTATTGGGGCGATACGCAGTATTTT. It codes for CASSQDYWGDTQYF.

The chain carries TRBV11-2 and TRBJ2-2; D may be TRBD2 (6 bases). The V and J ends lost 1 base and 5 bases respectively, with 17 bases between them. CDR1 is SGHAT and CDR2 is FQNNGV in the germline V gene. CDR3 length: 17 amino acids. CDR3: CASSLVLRTTYTGELFF. The CDR3 DNA sequence: TGTGCCAGCAGCTTAGTCCTCCGGACTACTTATACCGGGGAGCTGTTTTTT.

V is TRBV19 and J is TRBJ1-1, with 8 bases fitting TRBD1. Germline CDR1 and CDR2: LNHDA and SQIVND (reference sequence). The CDR3 consists of 14 residues. V gave up 3 bases and J gave up 10 bases; unmatched junction bases: 10. The CDR3 nucleotides are TGTGCCAGTAGTATTTTGCAGGCAGGGGGCGCAGCTTTCTTT. It is translated as CASSILQAGGAAFF. The full variable domain, with the rest looked up from reference TRBV19 and TRBJ1-1, is DGGITQSPKYLFRKEGQNVTLSCEQNLNHDAMYWYRQDPGQGLRLIYYSQIVNDFQKGDIAEGYSVSREKKESFPLTVTSAQKNPTAFYLCASSILQAGGAAFFGQGTRLTVV.

About this clone itself: The junction departs from germline at one end; a sequencing error may be responsible. V usage is TRBV4-1 and J usage is TRBJ2-7; the D gene is possibly TRBD1 (6 bases). Germline lookup yields CDR1 MGHRA and CDR2 YSYEKL. The CDR3 is 16 residues long. The chain's CDR3 is CASSQAPDRSTYEQYF. DNA of the CDR3: TGCGCCAGCAGTCAAGCGCCGGACAGATCAACCTACGAGCAGTACTTC.

The V call is TRBV5-6, the J call TRBJ2-7; 12 bases agree with TRBD2. The ends lost 4 bases at V and 4 bases at J; junction bases unmatched: 3. Germline V gives CDR1 SGHDT, CDR2 YYEEEE. This CDR3 has 14 amino acids. The CDR3 reads CASSLTSGGYEQYF. Here the CDR3 DNA reads TGTGCCAGCAGCCTTACTAGCGGGGGGTACGAGCAGTACTTC.

The chain carries TRBV5-1 and TRBJ2-1; D is perhaps TRBD1 (6 bases). The CDR3 length is 17 residues. V lost 2 bases to trimming and J lost 0 bases, with 15 bases between them. Germline V gene sequence: CDR1 SGHRS, CDR2 YFSETQ. CDR3 in DNA: TGCGCCAGCAGCTTTTCCGGGACACAAATCTCCTACAATGAGCAGTTCTTC. Encoded protein: CASSFSGTQISYNEQFF.

The chain carries TRBV9 and TRBJ2-7, with a tentative D call TRBD1 (6 bases). Germline-derived CDR1 and CDR2 are SGDLS and YYNGEE. Trimming pared 0 bases from V and 3 bases from J, leaving 13 bases between. This CDR3 contains 15 residues. The CDR3 reads CASSVGVLGGYEQYF. The CDR3 DNA follows: TGTGCCAGCAGCGTAGGAGTCTTAGGGGGCTACGAGCAGTACTTC.

The chain links TRBV28 to TRBJ2-1, with 9 bases that match TRBD1. The CDR3 totals 16 residues. The ends lost 4 bases at V and 4 bases at J; junction bases unmatched: 8. Germline CDR1 and CDR2: MDHEN and SYDVKM. CDR3 sequence (DNA): TGTGCCAGCAGTTCGGTGCGACAGGGGGTTTACAATGAGCAGTTCTTC. Translation: CASSSVRQGVYNEQFF.

The chain uses TRBV28 and TRBJ2-1; 9 bases align to TRBD2. The germline CDR1 and CDR2 sequences are MDHEN and SYDVKM. V gave up 3 bases and J gave up 4 bases; unmatched junction bases: 4. This CDR3 has 15 amino acids. CDR3 sequence: CASSFPLAGYNEQFF. Written as DNA, the CDR3 is TGTGCCAGCAGTTTTCCCCTAGCGGGATACAATGAGCAGTTCTTC.

The table lists this clone with a count of one. The V call is TRBV2, the J call TRBJ2-1, with 7 bases aligning to TRBD1. This CDR3 spans 12 amino acids. With V trimmed by 8 bases and J by 5 bases, 3 bases remained unmatched. Germline-derived CDR1 and CDR2 are SNHLY and FYNNEI. CDR3 in DNA: TGTGCCAGCGTCGGGACAGACAATGAGCAGTTCTTC. Amino acids: CASVGTDNEQFF.

The V and J genes are TRBV27 and TRBJ2-5; 9 positions match TRBD2. The better agreement between TRBJ2-7 and the DNA end casts doubt on the J call. The germline gives CDR1 MNHEY, CDR2 SMNVEV (reference sequence). There are 14 residues in the CDR3. The CDR3 region has the DNA TGTGCCAGCAGAAGCGGGGGGTCTACCTACGAGCAGTACTTC. Translation: CASRSGGSTYEQYF.

This chain uses TRBV6-6 with TRBJ1-1; 9 nucleotides align to TRBD1. Trimming at V came to 0 bases and at J to 5 bases, leaving 4 bases not matched to a gene. Germline CDR1 is MNHNY and CDR2 is SVGAGI (reference sequence). The CDR3 consists of 15 residues. The DNA for the CDR3 is TGTGCCAGCAGTTACTCAACAGGGGGCGAGACTGAAGCTTTCTTT. Protein: CASSYSTGGETEAFF.